These 5 T cell receptor beta chains originate from one sample sequenced in a study of control samples from healthy donors and cancer patients. Method: immunoSEQ multiplex PCR; TCRdb's copy keeps in-frame clones and lacks some. The profile covers tens of thousands of clones, with 70% to 90% appearing a single time and roughly 44% taken by the ten largest. The material sequenced was blood. These receptor sequences come from a man between 60 and 70 years old in good health.

The rearrangement uses TRBV19 and TRBJ2-7; a possible D gene is TRBD2 (6 bases). The CDR3 totals 14 residues. CDR1 and CDR2 (germline): LNHDA, SQIVND (reference sequence). V dropped 10 bases and J dropped 3 bases, with 19 bases sitting between them. Here the CDR3 DNA reads TGTGCCAAAAGACCCCTCCCCGGGGGCTACGAGCAGTACTTC. Protein sequence: CAKRPLPGGYEQYF.

The J gene is TRBJ1-6, the V gene TRBV30; TRBD1 agrees at 10 bases. From germline, CDR1 is GTSNPN and CDR2 SVGIG (reference sequence). This CDR3 region has 16 residues. V shed 2 bases, J shed 6 bases, and the junction held 7 bases outside the gene matches. The DNA for the CDR3 is TGTGCCTGGAGTCCCCGACAGGGGGCGGGTAATTCACCCCTCCACTTT. This translates into CAWSPRQGAGNSPLHF.

This clone was recorded once. The chain links TRBV11-2 to TRBJ2-1; D may match TRBD1 or TRBD2 (5 bases each). CDR3 length equals 15 residues. CDR1 and CDR2 from the germline V gene are SGHAT and FQNNGV. V lost 5 bases, J lost 3 bases, and 14 bases lay in between. The CDR3, as DNA: TGTGCCAGCAGCCGAAGTGGGGGATACTACAATGAGCAGTTCTTC. Encoded protein: CASSRSGGYYNEQFF.

J is TRBJ1-1 and V is TRBV6-2 or TRBV6-3, with 9 bases fitting TRBD1. This CDR3 comprises 14 residues. CDR1 and CDR2 from the germline V gene are MNHEY and SVGEGT. Losses at the gene ends were 2 bases for V and 5 bases for J; bases not matched to a gene: 3. The CDR3 loop reads CASSYADRGTEAFF. For the CDR3, the DNA is TGTGCCAGCAGTTACGCTGACAGGGGGACTGAAGCTTTCTTT.

This clone showed up just once. This chain connects TRBV7-2 to TRBJ2-5; D remains unclear. The V gene's germline CDR1 is SGHTA and CDR2 FQGNSA. Trimming took off 4 bases at V and 4 bases at J, with 7 bases between the two ends. The CDR3 runs to 12 residues. The CDR3 bases are TGTGCCAGCAGCTCATACGGAGAGACCCAGTACTTC. This translates into CASSSYGETQYF. Based on the CDR3 plus reference TRBV7-2 and TRBJ2-5, the full variable domain is GAGVSQSPSNKVTEKGKDVELRCDPISGHTALYWYRQSLGQGLEFLIYFQGNSAPDKSGLPSDRFSAERTGGSVSTLTIQRTQQEDSAVYLCASSSYGETQYFGPGTRLLVL.